The clone carrying this TCR beta chain appeared many times. Antigen specificity is unknown. Time point given: newly diagnosed GD, antithyroid drugs for less than 3 months. Generation of the TCR library employed RNA extracted from PBMCs. This sample was taken from a study of regulatory T cells in long-lasting Graves disease. Study-wide results and limits: Among persistent patients, a larger number of public clonotypes were shared (around 3,000) than among newly diagnosed patients (approximately 970).

Libraries of TCR beta came from iRepertoire HTBI primers plus Arm-PCR of CDR3 regions. As handled by the study authors: Sequenced samples collectively carried 55 to 80 TRBV and around 15 TRBJ segments. A single record per CDR3 protein comes from TCRdb applying MiXCR to the multiplex PCR reads. What appears here as the V and J calls and clone size reflects TCRdb's work, not the paper's. This sample has roughly 510,000 distinct CDR3 sequences; 16% occur once, and the top ten carry more than 10%. The germline gives CDR1 SGHRS, CDR2 YFSETQ. The CDR3 runs 16 residues. The V gene lost 5 bases and the J gene lost 0 bases, with 15 bases spanning the gap. The same data also went into a second study, on T cells in Graves' hyperthyroidism and ophthalmopathy.

Here the sequenced sample was peripheral blood mononuclear cells (PBMCs), taken at new diagnosis, from a patient treated with antithyroid drugs. The V and J genes are TRBV5-1 and TRBJ2-1; perhaps TRBD2 as D (5 bases). The receptor comes from a man younger than 30 with Graves disease. CDR3 in amino acids: CASSRRRESSYNEQFF. The CDR3 coding sequence is TGCGCCAGCAGTCGAAGACGGGAAAGCTCCTACAATGAGCAGTTCTTC.